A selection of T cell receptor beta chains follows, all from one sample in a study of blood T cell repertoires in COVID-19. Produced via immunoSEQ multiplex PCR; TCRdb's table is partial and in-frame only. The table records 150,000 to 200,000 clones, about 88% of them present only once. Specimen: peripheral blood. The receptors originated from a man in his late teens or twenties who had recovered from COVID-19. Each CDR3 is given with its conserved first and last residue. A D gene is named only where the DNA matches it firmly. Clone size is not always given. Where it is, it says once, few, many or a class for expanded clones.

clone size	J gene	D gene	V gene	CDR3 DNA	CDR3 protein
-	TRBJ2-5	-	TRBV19	TGTGCCAGTAGTATAAGTCTTGTCGGTTGGGAGACCCAGTACTTC	CASSISLVGWETQYF
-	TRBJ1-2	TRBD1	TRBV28	TGTGCCAGCAATAAACAGGGGGCCAGCTATGGCTACACCTTC	CASNKQGASYGYTF
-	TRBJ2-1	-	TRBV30	TGTGCCTGGAGTCCCTTCCTCGCGGAGCAGTTCTTC	CAWSPFLAEQFF
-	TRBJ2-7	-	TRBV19	TGTGCCAGTAGACGTTCGACAGGAGGTAACGAGCAGTACTTC	CASRRSTGGNEQYF
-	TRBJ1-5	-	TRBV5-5	TGTGCCAGCAGCTTCGGAGGGGTCGAGGGTCAGCCCCAGCATTTT	CASSFGGVEGQPQHF
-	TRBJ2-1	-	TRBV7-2	TGTGCCAGCAGCCCCATTAAGCGGAGCTCCTACAATGAGCAGTTCTTC	CASSPIKRSSYNEQFF
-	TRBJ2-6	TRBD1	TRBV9	TGTGCCAGCAGCGTTTCTCCGACAGGGGTCCCGCCAGGGGCCAACGTCCTGACTTTC	CASSVSPTGVPPGANVLTF
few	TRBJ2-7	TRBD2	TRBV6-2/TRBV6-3	TGTGCCAGCAGTTTACTAGCGGGAGAGCACTACGAGCAGTACTTC	CASSLLAGEHYEQYF
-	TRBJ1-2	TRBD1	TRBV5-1	TGCGCCAGCAGCTCATGGACAGGGATCCTCGATGGCTACACCTTC	CASSSWTGILDGYTF
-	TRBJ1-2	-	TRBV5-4	TGTGCCAGCAGTTCACTCCGGGACACTCACGATGGCTACACCTTC	CASSSLRDTHDGYTF
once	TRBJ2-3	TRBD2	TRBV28	TGTGCCAGCAGTTCAGAGGCGGGAGCGGACACAGATACGCAGTATTTT	CASSSEAGADTDTQYF
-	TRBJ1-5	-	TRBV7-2	TGTGCCAGCAGCTTAGAGGGGCACTCGAGCAATCAGCCCCAGCATTTT	CASSLEGHSSNQPQHF
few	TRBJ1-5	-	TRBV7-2	TGTGCCAGCAGCTTAAGGGGGAATCAGCCCCAGCATTTT	CASSLRGNQPQHF
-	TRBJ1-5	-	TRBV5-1	TGCGCCAGCGGTTTGGGTAGCCACTATAGCAATCAGCCCCAGCATTTT	CASGLGSHYSNQPQHF
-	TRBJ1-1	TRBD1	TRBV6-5	TGTGCCAGCAGTTCTCATGACAGGGACGAAGCTTTCTTT	CASSSHDRDEAFF
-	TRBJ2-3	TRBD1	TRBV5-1	TGCGCCAGCAGCTTGGGGACAGGGGGTACAGATACGCAGTATTTT	CASSLGTGGTDTQYF
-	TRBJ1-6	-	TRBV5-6	TGTGCCAGCAGCTTACCCTCGAGCTCCTATAATTCACCCCTCCACTTT	CASSLPSSSYNSPLHF
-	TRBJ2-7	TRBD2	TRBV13	TGTGCCAGCAGCTTAGAGACCGGGAGGAGCTCCTACGAGCAGTACTTC	CASSLETGRSSYEQYF
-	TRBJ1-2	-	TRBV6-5	TGTGCCAGCAGTTACTCGTCTGCAGGGAACTATGGCTACACCTTC	CASSYSSAGNYGYTF
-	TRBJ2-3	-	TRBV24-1	TGTGCCACCAGTGACCCGGACAGTCCGCGCACAGATACGCAGTATTTT	CATSDPDSPRTDTQYF
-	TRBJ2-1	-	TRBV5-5	TGTGCCAGCAGCGGGCGGGTCCTAAGCTCCTACAATGAGCAGTTCTTC	CASSGRVLSSYNEQFF
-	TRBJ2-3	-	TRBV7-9	TGTGCCAGCAGCTTAGCGCGAGGGATAGGAGATACGCAGTATTTT	CASSLARGIGDTQYF
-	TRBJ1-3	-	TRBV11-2	TGTGCCAGCCTGGGAAGGGGCGCGGGAAACACCATATATTTT	CASLGRGAGNTIYF
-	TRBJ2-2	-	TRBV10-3	TGTGCCATCAGTGAAACCCCAAGACAGAATTCTAGGAACACCGGGGAGCTGTTTTTT	CAISETPRQNSRNTGELFF
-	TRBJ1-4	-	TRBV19	TGTGCCAGTAGTATCCTCAGAAATGAAAAACTGTTTTTT	CASSILRNEKLFF
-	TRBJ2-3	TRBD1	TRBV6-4	TGTGCCAGCAGCGTTGGACAGGGGGGGACGGATACGCAGTATTTT	CASSVGQGGTDTQYF
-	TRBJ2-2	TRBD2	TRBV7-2	TGTGCCAGCAGTAGAGATACTAGCGGGAGGGCCGGCGGGGAGCTGTTTTTT	CASSRDTSGRAGGELFF
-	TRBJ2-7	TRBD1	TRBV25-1	TGTGCCAGCAGTGCGAGACAGGGAAAAGGCTCCTACGAGCAGTACTTC	CASSARQGKGSYEQYF
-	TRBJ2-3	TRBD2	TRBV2	TGTGCCAGCAGTAGTCCGGCGGGAGGGCCGACAGATACGCAGTATTTT	CASSSPAGGPTDTQYF
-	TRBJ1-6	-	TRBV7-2	TGTGCCAGCAGCTTAGGCAGGGGTGAATCACCCCTCCACTTT	CASSLGRGESPLHF
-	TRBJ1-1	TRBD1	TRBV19	TGTGCCAGTAGTATAGATTTCGGAGGGGGCGGTTCGAACACTGAAGCTTTCTTT	CASSIDFGGGGSNTEAFF
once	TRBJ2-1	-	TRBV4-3	TGCGCCAGCAGCCAAGATGAACAGGCAATCTACAATGAGCAGTTCTTC	CASSQDEQAIYNEQFF
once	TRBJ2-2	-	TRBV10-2	TGCGCCAGCAGTGTAAAAGGAGGTAACACCGGGGAGCTGTTTTTT	CASSVKGGNTGELFF
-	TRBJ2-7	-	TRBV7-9	TGTGCCAGCAGCCCGGAGGGGATGCCCTACGAGCAGTACTTC	CASSPEGMPYEQYF
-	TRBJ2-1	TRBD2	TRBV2	TGTGCCAGCAGTGAAAGGAGGACTAGCGGTTTTGAGCAGTTCTTC	CASSERRTSGFEQFF
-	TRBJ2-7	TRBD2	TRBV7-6	TGTGCCAGCAGCCATCCTGGGGAGGGCGACGAGCAGTACTTC	CASSHPGEGDEQYF
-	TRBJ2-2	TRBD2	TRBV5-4	TGTGCCAGCAGCGGAGAACTAGCGGGCACCGGGGAGCTGTTTTTT	CASSGELAGTGELFF
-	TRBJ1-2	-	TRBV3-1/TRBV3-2	TGTGCCAGCAGCCACTGGGTGGAGGGTTTTGACTATGGCTACACCTTC	CASSHWVEGFDYGYTF
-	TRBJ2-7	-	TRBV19	TGTGCCAGTAGTATAGCCCGGGAAGGGTACGAGCAGTACTTC	CASSIAREGYEQYF
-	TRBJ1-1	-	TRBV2	TGTGCCAGCAGGGTCGGAGAGAACACTGAAGCTTTCTTT	CASRVGENTEAFF
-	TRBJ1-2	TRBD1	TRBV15	TGTGCCACCAGCAGAAACAGGGGGTTTGACTATGGCTACACCTTC	CATSRNRGFDYGYTF
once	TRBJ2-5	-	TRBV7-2	TGTGCCAGCAGTATAGGACGACGCGGCGGGGAGACCCAGTACTTC	CASSIGRRGGETQYF
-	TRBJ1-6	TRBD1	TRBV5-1	TGCGCCAGCAGCTCGGGACAGATCCCGGATTCACCCCTCCACTTT	CASSSGQIPDSPLHF
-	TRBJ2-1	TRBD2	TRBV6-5	TGTGCCAGCATCAGGACTAGCGGGAGGTGGAATGAGCAGTTCTTC	CASIRTSGRWNEQFF
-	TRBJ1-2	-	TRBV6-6	TGTGCCAGCAGTTACTCCTCAGGTTTGTCCTATGGCTACACCTTC	CASSYSSGLSYGYTF
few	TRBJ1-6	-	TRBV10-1	TGCGCCAGCAGTGAGAGGACTCTAGGACCCCTCCACTTT	CASSERTLGPLHF
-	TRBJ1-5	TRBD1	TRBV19	TGTGCCAGTAGTAACCGGCGGGACAGGGGAGGCAATCAGCCCCAGCATTTT	CASSNRRDRGGNQPQHF
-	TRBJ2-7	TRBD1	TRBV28	TGTGCCAGCAGTGGGGGACAGGGGGGAAACTACGAGCAGTACTTC	CASSGGQGGNYEQYF
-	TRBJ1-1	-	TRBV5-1	TGCGCCAGCAGCTTGTCACGGGTGAACACTGAAGCTTTCTTT	CASSLSRVNTEAFF
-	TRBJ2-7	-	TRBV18	TGTGCCAGCTCACCATCCACCCAGGCCTACGAGCAGTACTTC	CASSPSTQAYEQYF
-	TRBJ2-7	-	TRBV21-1	TGTGCCAGCAAGGGGTTCTACGAGCAGTACTTC	CASKGFYEQYF
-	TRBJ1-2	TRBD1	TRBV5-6	TGTGCCAGCAGCTTCACAGGGGGCCTGGACTATGGCTACACCTTC	CASSFTGGLDYGYTF
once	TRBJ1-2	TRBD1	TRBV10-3	TGTGCCATCAGGTCGGGACAGTCTAACTATGGCTACACCTTC	CAIRSGQSNYGYTF
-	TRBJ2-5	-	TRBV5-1	TGCGCCAGCAGCAGAAACAGGGAACGGGAGACCCAGTACTTC	CASSRNRERETQYF
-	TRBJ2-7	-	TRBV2	TGTGCCAGCAGTTCGCGGGGCACCCTCTCCTACGAGCAGTACTTC	CASSSRGTLSYEQYF
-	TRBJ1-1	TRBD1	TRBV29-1	TGCAGCGTTTTTACAGGGGGGATGAACACTGAAGCTTTCTTT	CSVFTGGMNTEAFF
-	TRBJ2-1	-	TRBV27	TGTGCCAGCAGTATCTTCAGCGGCAATGAGCAGTTCTTC	CASSIFSGNEQFF